Listed here are 28 T cell receptor beta chains from one sample, sequenced in a study of radiotherapy plus CTLA-4 blockade in lung cancer. Data came from immunoSEQ multiplex PCR; TCRdb stores just in-frame clones and leaves some out. The table lists tens of thousands of clones, 55% to 75% of them singletons. The sequencing here drew on peripheral blood, taken from a patient treated with radiotherapy plus ipilimumab. Receptors were obtained from a human donor with non-small cell lung cancer that progressed on radiotherapy plus ipilimumab.

This clone was recorded a few times. The chain is built from TRBV7-2 and TRBJ2-2; D possibly corresponds to TRBD2 (5 bases). Germline V gene lookup returns CDR1 SGHTA and CDR2 FQGNSA. This CDR3 has 14 amino acids. V was cut by 0 bases and J by 7 bases, with 9 bases left in between. The CDR3 DNA follows: TGTGCCAGCAGCTTAGCACGGAGCGGCGGGGAGCTGTTTTTT. As protein: CASSLARSGGELFF.

V and J are TRBV9 and TRBJ2-3, with D possibly TRBD2 on 5 matching bases. The CDR3 contains 15 residues. With 0 bases removed from V and 2 bases from J, the gap between germline ends came to 10 bases. Germline assignment: CDR1 SGDLS and CDR2 YYNGEE. CDR3 sequence: CASSVGSGYTDTQYF. The CDR3 DNA is TGTGCCAGCAGCGTAGGAAGCGGATACACAGATACGCAGTATTTT.

This clone was observed a few times. The chain combines TRBV28 with TRBJ2-1; the match to TRBD2 covers 7 bases. J gave up 0 bases and V 8 bases, and 10 bases lay outside the gene matches. The CDR3 is made up of 16 amino acids. Per germline, CDR1 MDHEN and CDR2 SYDVKM. This CDR3 reads CASRGEGLPSYNEQFF. The CDR3 coding sequence is TGTGCCAGCCGGGGGGAGGGACTTCCCTCCTACAATGAGCAGTTCTTC.

CDR3 sequence reads: CASSVNTEAFF. The CDR3 DNA reads TGTGCCAGCAGTGTGAACACTGAAGCTTTCTTT. The chain carries TRBV28 and TRBJ1-1; no clear D gene. V was cut by 5 bases and J by 0 bases, with 1 base left in between. The CDR3 runs 11 residues. Germline-derived CDR1 and CDR2 are MDHEN and SYDVKM.

J is TRBJ1-1 and V is TRBV5-1; D may be TRBD1 (6 bases). CDR1 is SGHRS, CDR2 YFSETQ, per germline. The CDR3 extends over 18 amino acids. V lost 1 base and J 3 bases, leaving 22 bases between the germline ends. CDR3 loop: CASSLLGGDRTLYTEAFF. The CDR3 DNA reads as TGCGCCAGCAGCTTGTTGGGCGGAGACAGGACCCTATACACTGAAGCTTTCTTT.

The genes are TRBV11-2 and TRBJ1-5; tentatively, D is TRBD1 (6 bases). The CDR3 is made up of 13 amino acids. Between the trimmed V and J ends, which lost 4 bases and 6 bases, there was a span of 10 bases. Germline values: CDR1 SGHAT, CDR2 FQNNGV. CDR3 protein: CASSSGDRQPQHF. DNA of the CDR3: TGTGCCAGCAGCTCAGGGGACCGTCAGCCCCAGCATTTT.

The chain combines TRBV5-4 with TRBJ2-1; D remains ambiguous. The CDR3 covers 13 residues. CDR1 and CDR2 from the germline V gene are SGHNT and YYREEE (reference sequence). V was trimmed by 4 bases and J by 1 base, leaving 6 bases between them. CDR3 region: CASSDLSYNEQFF. CDR3 nucleotides: TGTGCCAGCAGCGATCTTTCCTACAATGAGCAGTTCTTC. The full variable domain, in which reference TRBV5-4 and TRBJ2-1 provide the parts outside the CDR3, is ETGVTQSPTHLIKTRGQQVTLRCSSQSGHNTVSWYQQALGQGPQFIFQYYREEENGRGNFPPRFSGLQFPNYSSELNVNALELDDSALYLCASSDLSYNEQFFGPGTRLTVL.

The chain combines TRBV7-2 with TRBJ1-5; D is perhaps TRBD1 (5 bases). The CDR3 totals 15 residues. Trimming took off 3 bases at V and 6 bases at J, with 15 bases between the two ends. Germline loops: CDR1 SGHTA, CDR2 FQGNSA. The CDR3 loop reads CASSFLAGLGQPQHF. CDR3 DNA: TGTGCCAGCAGCTTCCTTGCAGGGCTCGGTCAGCCCCAGCATTTT. Complete variable domain (other parts from reference TRBV7-2 and TRBJ1-5): GAGVSQSPSNKVTEKGKDVELRCDPISGHTALYWYRQSLGQGLEFLIYFQGNSAPDKSGLPSDRFSAERTGGSVSTLTIQRTQQEDSAVYLCASSFLAGLGQPQHFGDGTRLSIL.

The chain has TRBV7-9 and TRBJ2-1; D possibly corresponds to TRBD1 (6 bases). The ends were cut back, 4 bases at V and 2 bases at J, with 18 bases in the middle. CDR1 SEHNR and CDR2 FQNEAQ come from the germline V gene (reference sequence). The CDR3 runs 17 residues. DNA of the CDR3: TGTGCCAGCAGCTCTGGACTCACAGGGTATCCCTACAATGAGCAGTTCTTC. Its protein is CASSSGLTGYPYNEQFF.

The V and J genes are TRBV5-1 and TRBJ2-1, with TRBD2 matching over 9 bases. The V gene end was trimmed by 1 base and the J gene end by 4 bases; junction bases not matched to a gene: 6. The germline gives CDR1 SGHRS, CDR2 YFSETQ. The CDR3 loop spans 16 amino acids. The CDR3 sequence: CASSLSPSGVYNEQFF. The CDR3 DNA reads as TGCGCCAGCAGCTTGTCCCCTAGCGGGGTATACAATGAGCAGTTCTTC.

This clone has a handful of counts. The V and J genes are TRBV10-3 and TRBJ1-2; D is uncertain. The V gene's germline CDR1 is ENHRY and CDR2 SYGVKD. There are 15 residues in the CDR3. Trimming took 7 bases from V and 6 from J, leaving 21 bases between them. The CDR3 nucleotides are TGTGCCATCACCCTCGGGCCCGCGGCTAGGGATGGCTACACCTTC. Translated: CAITLGPAARDGYTF.

V usage is TRBV5-1 and J usage is TRBJ2-7, with D maybe TRBD2 (6 bases). V gave up 0 bases and J gave up 5 bases, with 12 bases separating them. The length of the CDR3 is 14 residues. Germline lookup yields CDR1 SGHRS and CDR2 YFSETQ. The CDR3 coding sequence is TGCGCCAGCAGCTTGGAGGAGGGTAGCCACGAGCAGTACTTC. The encoded protein is CASSLEEGSHEQYF.

For the CDR3, the DNA is TGTGCCTGGAGCCCGGCGACGGATACGCAGTATTTT. Translation: CAWSPATDTQYF. The chain combines TRBV30 with TRBJ2-3; no reliable D call. The germline V gene has CDR1 GTSNPN and CDR2 SVGIG (reference sequence). The V end was cut by 3 bases, the J end by 6 bases, with 10 bases between. The CDR3 has 12 amino acids.

This clone has more than one count but fewer than ten. The chain joins TRBV10-3 to TRBJ1-5; a weak D match, TRBD1 (6 bases). Germline CDR1 reads ENHRY; CDR2 reads SYGVKD. V lost 5 bases and J lost 3, with 8 bases in between. The CDR3 has 13 residues. CDR3 DNA sequence: TGTGCCATCAGTACAGGGTCCAATCAGCCCCAGCATTTT. It specifies CAISTGSNQPQHF.

The chain recombines TRBV7-2 with TRBJ2-2; 9 bases are shared with TRBD2. Germline CDR1 SGHTA, CDR2 FQGNSA. The CDR3 spans 15 residues. With V trimmed by 5 bases and J by 2 bases, 3 bases remained unmatched. CDR3 region: CASSASGANTGELFF. The CDR3 nucleotides are TGTGCCAGCAGCGCTAGCGGGGCCAACACCGGGGAGCTGTTTTTT.

This chain connects TRBV19 to TRBJ1-6; perhaps TRBD1 as D (5 bases). V lost 3 bases, J lost 6 bases, and 12 bases lay in between. Germline CDR1 LNHDA, CDR2 SQIVND (reference sequence). CDR3 length equals 15 residues. The CDR3 loop is CASSIHGTLNSPLHF. CDR3 sequence (DNA): TGTGCCAGTAGTATCCACGGGACTCTTAATTCACCCCTCCACTTT.

This clone has more than one count but fewer than ten. The rearrangement joins TRBV19 to TRBJ1-4; a possible D gene is TRBD1 (6 bases). The germline V gene encodes CDR1 LNHDA and CDR2 SQIVND (reference sequence). The CDR3 has 14 residues. V was cut by 5 bases and J by 7 bases, with 14 bases left in between. The CDR3 spells CASSSMGGSEKLFF. In nucleotides, the CDR3 is TGTGCCAGTAGTTCGATGGGGGGCTCTGAAAAACTGTTTTTT. Full variable domain (rest looked up from reference TRBV19 and TRBJ1-4): DGGITQSPKYLFRKEGQNVTLSCEQNLNHDAMYWYRQDPGQGLRLIYYSQIVNDFQKGDIAEGYSVSREKKESFPLTVTSAQKNPTAFYLCASSSMGGSEKLFFGSGTQLSVL.

This clone was seen a single time. The chain has TRBV27 and TRBJ2-2; 7 bases line up with TRBD1. CDR1 and CDR2 from the germline V gene are MNHEY and SMNVEV (reference sequence). V shed 4 bases, J shed 3 bases, and the junction held 5 bases outside the gene matches. The CDR3 has 15 amino acids. In DNA, the CDR3 is TGTGCCAGCAGTTCCGGGACAGATTACACCGGGGAGCTGTTTTTT. This gives the protein CASSSGTDYTGELFF.

This chain joins TRBV19 and TRBJ1-1; tentatively, D is TRBD1 (5 bases). CDR1 and CDR2 from the germline V gene are LNHDA and SQIVND (reference sequence). The CDR3 consists of 17 residues. Trimming pared 3 bases from V and 0 bases from J, leaving 17 bases between. DNA for the CDR3: TGTGCCAGTAGTATTTCAGGTATCAGAGGGGTGAACACTGAAGCTTTCTTT. It encodes CASSISGIRGVNTEAFF.

CDR3 in amino acids: CASSSRANSYEQYF. The CDR3 nucleotides read TGTGCCAGCAGCTCCCGGGCCAACTCCTACGAGCAGTACTTC. The V call is TRBV13, the J call TRBJ2-7; D remains unclear. Between the trimmed V and J ends, which lost 4 bases and 0 bases, there was a span of 10 bases. The germline gives CDR1 PRHDT, CDR2 FYEKMQ (reference sequence). The CDR3 runs 14 residues.

V is TRBV6-1 and J is TRBJ2-5, with 7 bases that match TRBD1. The CDR3 length is 15 residues. V shed 8 bases, J shed 2 bases, and the junction held 11 bases outside the gene matches. Germline values: CDR1 MNHNS, CDR2 SASEGT. The CDR3 region is CASGALGTDQETQYF. For the CDR3, the DNA is TGTGCCAGCGGAGCACTAGGGACAGATCAAGAGACCCAGTACTTC.

This clone came up once. This chain connects TRBV28 to TRBJ2-3; 9 bases are shared with TRBD1. Germline assignment: CDR1 MDHEN and CDR2 SYDVKM. The CDR3 spans 18 residues. After removal of 1 base from V and 1 base from J, the junction contained 9 bases not matched to a gene. In DNA form, the CDR3 reads TGTGCCAGCAGTTTATATACAGGGGGCGCTGGGGGCACAGATACGCAGTATTTT. Amino acid sequence: CASSLYTGGAGGTDTQYF.

The V gene is TRBV5-8, the J gene TRBJ2-3; 9 positions agree with TRBD1. This CDR3 contains 18 residues. Trimming at V came to 0 bases and at J to 10 bases, leaving 18 bases not matched to a gene. Per germline, CDR1 SGHTS and CDR2 YDEGEE. CDR3 DNA sequence: TGTGCCAGCAGCTTGGTTGGAGGGACAGGGCCTTGGGAAACCTCGCAGTATTTT. Amino acid sequence: CASSLVGGTGPWETSQYF.

This clone came up a few times. The V and J genes are TRBV19 and TRBJ1-5; tentative D call: TRBD1 (6 bases). CDR1 is LNHDA, CDR2 SQIVND, per germline (reference sequence). The CDR3 loop spans 14 amino acids. Trimming stripped 9 bases from V and 4 bases from J, with 16 bases between. CDR3 nucleotides: TGTGCCAGCCAAGGGGGTGGGGGAAATCAGCCCCAGCATTTT. It specifies CASQGGGGNQPQHF.

The chain uses TRBV4-2 and TRBJ1-6; 7 bases are a match to TRBD1. The germline gives CDR1 LGHNA, CDR2 YNFKEQ. There are 15 residues in the CDR3. The junction had 4 bases not matched to a gene; V was cut back by 3 bases and J by 5 bases. CDR3: CASSQEGADNSPLHF. The CDR3 DNA sequence: TGTGCCAGCAGCCAGGAGGGGGCGGATAATTCACCCCTCCACTTT.

This chain uses TRBV9 with TRBJ2-5, with D perhaps matching TRBD1 (7 bases). CDR3 length: 15 amino acids. The germline gives CDR1 SGDLS, CDR2 YYNGEE. With 4 bases removed from V and 1 base from J, the gap between germline ends came to 14 bases. CDR3 DNA: TGTGCCAGCAGCCCAGGGGGGTACTCCCAAGAGACCCAGTACTTC. Translation: CASSPGGYSQETQYF.

This rearrangement joins TRBV30 to TRBJ1-2, with D hard to call. The CDR3 length is 12 residues. Trimming cost V 1 base and J 2 bases, with 5 bases left between them. Germline lookup yields CDR1 GTSNPN and CDR2 SVGIG (reference sequence). The CDR3 reads CAWSAGNYGYTF. CDR3 in DNA: TGTGCCTGGAGTGCAGGCAACTATGGCTACACCTTC.

V is TRBV15 and J is TRBJ2-3; D is uncertain. V lost 0 bases and J 6 bases, leaving 7 bases between the germline ends. The CDR3 length is 13 residues. Germline values: CDR1 LNHNV, CDR2 YYDKDF (reference sequence). CDR3 bases: TGTGCCACCAGCAGAGATTTCCGGGATACGCAGTATTTT. Its translation is CATSRDFRDTQYF.